Listed below are T cell receptor beta chains from one sample, sequenced in a study of T cell responses to AZD1222 COVID-19 vaccine. Method: immunoSEQ multiplex PCR; TCRdb's copy keeps in-frame clones and lacks some. The data contain roughly 97,000 clones, about 89% of them singletons. This material consisted of peripheral blood, taken 28 days after the second dose of the MenACWY control vaccine. The origin of the receptors is an adult who received the MenACWY meningococcal vaccine as a control. CDR3s include the opening cysteine and the closing phenylalanine or tryptophan. Each record gives: V gene, J gene, clone size, D gene, CDR3 DNA, CDR3 protein. D genes are given only for firm matches. Clone size is stated in some rows and not others, as once, few, many or a class when expanded.

v_gene: TRBV10-3
j_gene: TRBJ2-7
abundance: NA
d_gene: NA
CDR3nt: TGTGCCATCAGTGGGGCCTACGAGCAGTACTTC
CDR3aa: CAISGAYEQYF

v_gene: TRBV4-1
j_gene: TRBJ2-1
abundance: NA
d_gene: TRBD2
CDR3nt: TGCGCCAGCAGCCAAGATCCTAGCGGTACCTACAATGAGCAGTTCTTC
CDR3aa: CASSQDPSGTYNEQFF

v_gene: TRBV3-1/TRBV3-2
j_gene: TRBJ2-7
abundance: NA
d_gene: NA
CDR3nt: TGTGCCAGCAGCCAAGGCCCAGGCCCCCAATACGAGCAGTACTTC
CDR3aa: CASSQGPGPQYEQYF

v_gene: TRBV19
j_gene: TRBJ2-3
abundance: NA
d_gene: TRBD2
CDR3nt: TGTGCCAGTAGCCCCCTGCGGGGGACGCAGTATTTT
CDR3aa: CASSPLRGTQYF

v_gene: TRBV9
j_gene: TRBJ1-5
abundance: NA
d_gene: TRBD1
CDR3nt: TGTGCCAGCAGTGCCGGGACAGAAAGCAATCAGCCCCAGCATTTT
CDR3aa: CASSAGTESNQPQHF

v_gene: TRBV11-3
j_gene: TRBJ2-7
abundance: NA
d_gene: NA
CDR3nt: TGTGCCAGCAGCTTAGAATTCGGTGTCCCCTACGAGCAGTACTTC
CDR3aa: CASSLEFGVPYEQYF

v_gene: TRBV11-2
j_gene: TRBJ1-3
abundance: NA
d_gene: NA
CDR3nt: TGTGCCAGCAGCCTTCGCGGGGTCTCTGGAAACACCATATATTTT
CDR3aa: CASSLRGVSGNTIYF

v_gene: TRBV7-7
j_gene: TRBJ1-3
abundance: NA
d_gene: NA
CDR3nt: TGTGCTAGCAGCTTAGCCCCTGGGCCGAACTCTGGAAACACCATATATTTT
CDR3aa: CASSLAPGPNSGNTIYF

v_gene: TRBV19
j_gene: TRBJ2-3
abundance: NA
d_gene: NA
CDR3nt: TGTGCCAGTAGTAACAGGGAACGGGGGGCAGATACGCAGTATTTT
CDR3aa: CASSNRERGADTQYF

v_gene: TRBV21-1
j_gene: TRBJ2-1
abundance: NA
d_gene: NA
CDR3nt: TGTGCCAGCAGCAAACGGGAGAAAGGGGCCTTGGTGAAACATGAGCAGTTCTTC
CDR3aa: CASSKREKGALVKHEQFF

v_gene: TRBV18
j_gene: TRBJ2-7
abundance: NA
d_gene: TRBD2
CDR3nt: TGTGCCAGCTCCCATCTCGGGGGGTACGAGCAGTACTTC
CDR3aa: CASSHLGGYEQYF

v_gene: TRBV5-4
j_gene: TRBJ1-2
abundance: NA
d_gene: NA
CDR3nt: TGTGCCAGCAGCTTGAACGGAAACTATGGCTACACCTTC
CDR3aa: CASSLNGNYGYTF

v_gene: TRBV18
j_gene: TRBJ2-1
abundance: few
d_gene: TRBD1
CDR3nt: TGTGCCAGCTCACCGGACAGGGGGACGCACAATGAGCAGTTCTTC
CDR3aa: CASSPDRGTHNEQFF

v_gene: TRBV5-1
j_gene: TRBJ1-4
abundance: NA
d_gene: NA
CDR3nt: TGCGCCAGCAGCTTGGGGTCAGCAACTAATGAAAAACTGTTTTTT
CDR3aa: CASSLGSATNEKLFF

v_gene: TRBV7-6
j_gene: TRBJ2-3
abundance: NA
d_gene: NA
CDR3nt: TGTGCCAGCAGCTTACTAGGGGGGCGGAGCACAGATACGCAGTATTTT
CDR3aa: CASSLLGGRSTDTQYF

v_gene: TRBV7-9
j_gene: TRBJ2-7
abundance: NA
d_gene: NA
CDR3nt: TGTGCCAGCAGCTTAGCAGGCCCCCCGCCTCTCTACGAGCAGTACTTC
CDR3aa: CASSLAGPPPLYEQYF

v_gene: TRBV6-5
j_gene: TRBJ1-3
abundance: NA
d_gene: NA
CDR3nt: TGTGCCAGCAGTACTAGGGGGGGAAACACCATATATTTT
CDR3aa: CASSTRGGNTIYF

v_gene: TRBV5-1
j_gene: TRBJ2-7
abundance: once
d_gene: NA
CDR3nt: TGCGCCAGCAGCTTTGACATCAACTCCTACGAGCAGTACTTC
CDR3aa: CASSFDINSYEQYF

v_gene: TRBV6-6
j_gene: TRBJ1-1
abundance: NA
d_gene: TRBD1
CDR3nt: TGTGCCAGCAGAGCCCAAAGACAGGGTCACACTGAAGCTTTCTTT
CDR3aa: CASRAQRQGHTEAFF

v_gene: TRBV5-6
j_gene: TRBJ2-7
abundance: NA
d_gene: NA
CDR3nt: TGTGCCAGCAGCTTGTACGGGGGATCCTACGAGCAGTACTTC
CDR3aa: CASSLYGGSYEQYF

v_gene: TRBV19
j_gene: TRBJ2-7
abundance: NA
d_gene: TRBD1
CDR3nt: TGTGCCAGTAGGAAATCCGGGACAGGGTCGACCTACGAGCAGTACTTC
CDR3aa: CASRKSGTGSTYEQYF

v_gene: TRBV6-5
j_gene: TRBJ2-3
abundance: NA
d_gene: TRBD1
CDR3nt: TGTGCCAGCAGTTACTTGGACAGGAAGCCAGATACGCAGTATTTT
CDR3aa: CASSYLDRKPDTQYF

v_gene: TRBV6-4
j_gene: TRBJ2-2
abundance: NA
d_gene: TRBD2
CDR3nt: TGTGCCAGCAGGCCGGGGGGAGCTGGGGAGCTGTTTTTT
CDR3aa: CASRPGGAGELFF

v_gene: TRBV10-3
j_gene: TRBJ1-6
abundance: NA
d_gene: TRBD1
CDR3nt: TGTGCCACACGCTTCCGGGACAGGGAAGGACGCCTCCACTTT
CDR3aa: CATRFRDREGRLHF

v_gene: TRBV5-4
j_gene: TRBJ1-4
abundance: once
d_gene: NA
CDR3nt: TGTGCCAGCAGTTACCGGGCAACTAATGAAAAACTGTTTTTT
CDR3aa: CASSYRATNEKLFF

v_gene: TRBV18
j_gene: TRBJ2-2
abundance: NA
d_gene: NA
CDR3nt: TGTGCCAGCTCACCGGGTGTGCACACCGGGGAGCTGTTTTTT
CDR3aa: CASSPGVHTGELFF

v_gene: TRBV15
j_gene: TRBJ2-2
abundance: NA
d_gene: NA
CDR3nt: TGTGCCACCAGCAGAGTGCGGATCAGCTCGGGCACCGGGGAGCTGTTTTTT
CDR3aa: CATSRVRISSGTGELFF

v_gene: TRBV12-3/TRBV12-4
j_gene: TRBJ1-2
abundance: NA
d_gene: NA
CDR3nt: TGTGCCAGCAGTTTAACTGGGGACTATGGCTACACCTTC
CDR3aa: CASSLTGDYGYTF

v_gene: TRBV6-5
j_gene: TRBJ1-1
abundance: NA
d_gene: NA
CDR3nt: TGTGCCAGCAGTTACCTTGGTTATAACACTGAAGCTTTCTTT
CDR3aa: CASSYLGYNTEAFF

v_gene: TRBV7-8
j_gene: TRBJ1-5
abundance: few
d_gene: NA
CDR3nt: TGTGCCAGCAGCTTAAGACAATCGCTGGGCAGTCCCAATCAGCCCCAGCATTTT
CDR3aa: CASSLRQSLGSPNQPQHF

v_gene: TRBV14
j_gene: TRBJ1-2
abundance: few
d_gene: NA
CDR3nt: TGTGCCAGCAGCCAAGACCTTAGACCAAACTATGGCTACACCTTC
CDR3aa: CASSQDLRPNYGYTF

v_gene: TRBV4-1
j_gene: TRBJ1-2
abundance: NA
d_gene: NA
CDR3nt: TGCGCCAGCAGCCCCAGCGAGACAGCTAACTATGGCTACACCTTC
CDR3aa: CASSPSETANYGYTF

v_gene: TRBV11-3
j_gene: TRBJ2-1
abundance: NA
d_gene: NA
CDR3nt: TGTGCCAGCAGCTTAAGGTCTTCAGGGATCTCCTACAATGAGCAGTTCTTC
CDR3aa: CASSLRSSGISYNEQFF

v_gene: TRBV4-3
j_gene: TRBJ2-5
abundance: NA
d_gene: NA
CDR3nt: TGCGCCAGCAGCCAAGAGCAGACTCCCCAAGAGACCCAGTACTTC
CDR3aa: CASSQEQTPQETQYF

v_gene: TRBV4-2
j_gene: TRBJ1-2
abundance: once
d_gene: NA
CDR3nt: TGTGCCAGCAGCCAAGTCCAGGCCCCCTATGGCTACACCTTC
CDR3aa: CASSQVQAPYGYTF

v_gene: TRBV10-3
j_gene: TRBJ1-1
abundance: NA
d_gene: TRBD1
CDR3nt: TGTGCCATCAGCGGACAGGCGAGTCTCATGAACACTGAAGCTTTCTTT
CDR3aa: CAISGQASLMNTEAFF

v_gene: TRBV21-1
j_gene: TRBJ2-7
abundance: NA
d_gene: NA
CDR3nt: TGTGCCAGCAGCGGGGACAGGGGGGAAGACGAGCAGTACTTC
CDR3aa: CASSGDRGEDEQYF

v_gene: TRBV7-3
j_gene: TRBJ2-3
abundance: NA
d_gene: TRBD2
CDR3nt: TGTGCCAGCAGCTCGACTAGCGGACCCGGAGATACGCAGTATTTT
CDR3aa: CASSSTSGPGDTQYF

v_gene: TRBV28
j_gene: TRBJ1-5
abundance: NA
d_gene: NA
CDR3nt: TGTGCCAGCACCTGGGGCGGGTATCAGCCCCAGCATTTT
CDR3aa: CASTWGGYQPQHF

v_gene: TRBV10-3
j_gene: TRBJ2-5
abundance: NA
d_gene: NA
CDR3nt: TGTGCCATCAGTGAGACAGGAAAAGAGACCCAGTACTTC
CDR3aa: CAISETGKETQYF

v_gene: TRBV6-2/TRBV6-3
j_gene: TRBJ2-5
abundance: NA
d_gene: NA
CDR3nt: TGTGCCAGCAGTTCGCGGGACGGATACCAAGAGACCCAGTACTTC
CDR3aa: CASSSRDGYQETQYF